This T cell receptor (beta chain) was sequenced in a study of blood T cell repertoires in COVID-19. Sequenced by immunoSEQ multiplex PCR; TCRdb stores in-frame clones only, minus some. This sample has some 320,000 clones, with more than 90% found just once. The study assigned cohorts using participant-reported clinical history. The receptor's source is a man in his sixties who had recovered from COVID-19. The sample was PBMCs or T cells enriched from blood (not recorded which).

The CDR3 bases are TGTGCCAGCAGCCGGGACAGGGCACGGACTGAAGCTTTCTTT. Protein product: CASSRDRARTEAFF. The chain employs TRBV4-2 and TRBJ1-1, with TRBD1 identical over 9 bases. The trim removed 4 bases at V and 5 bases at J, leaving 5 bases unmatched. This CDR3 comprises 14 residues. The V gene's germline CDR1 is LGHNA and CDR2 YNFKEQ.